The 13 T cell receptor beta chains below all came from one sample that was sequenced in a study of T-cell memory formation after mild COVID-19. TCRdb used MiXCR to reprocess the 5' RACE reads, holding one entry per CDR3 protein. Of hundreds of thousands of distinct CDR3 sequences in the sample, approximately 15% were seen once. Sequenced material: PBMCs or a T cell subset sorted from them (not recorded which). The source of these receptors is a man in his late teens or twenties who had mild COVID-19 (a few samples of this study predate the infection). Cell type and time point are not known.

The chain is built from TRBV20-1 and TRBJ2-7, with 11 bases aligning to TRBD1. Germline V gene sequence: CDR1 DFQATT, CDR2 SNEGSKA (reference sequence). The junction had 3 bases not matched to a gene; V was cut back by 0 bases and J by 2 bases. CDR3 length equals 15 residues. The CDR3, as DNA: TGCAGTGCTAGAGATCGGGACAGGGGGACCTACGAGCAGTACTTC. Its protein is CSARDRDRGTYEQYF.

This clonotype showed up just a few times. The gene calls are TRBV6-5 and TRBJ2-7, with D unresolved. Germline V lookup: CDR1 MNHEY, CDR2 SVGAGI. V was trimmed by 0 bases and J by 6 bases, leaving 9 bases between them. CDR3 length equals 13 residues. The CDR3 loop reads CASSYSIRREQYF. The CDR3, as DNA: TGTGCCAGCAGTTACTCGATACGACGCGAGCAGTACTTC.

The chain recombines TRBV7-9 with TRBJ1-6, with D uncertain. Germline lookup yields CDR1 SEHNR and CDR2 FQNEAQ (reference sequence). This CDR3 has 14 amino acids. Trimming removed 6 bases from V and 9 bases from J, with 15 bases in between. The CDR3, as DNA: TGTGCCAGCAGGGAAGACAATGGCGGTTCACCCCTCCACTTT. It codes for CASREDNGGSPLHF.

The sample holds a few counts of this clonotype. The chain employs TRBV5-4 and TRBJ1-1; 7 nucleotides align to TRBD1. Germline loops: CDR1 SGHNT, CDR2 YYREEE (reference sequence). The CDR3 consists of 13 residues. V trimming: 4 bases; J trimming: 4 bases; junction bases outside the gene matches: 4. CDR3 sequence: CASSRTGFTEAFF. CDR3 DNA sequence: TGTGCCAGCAGCAGGACAGGTTTCACTGAAGCTTTCTTT.

CDR3 sequence: CASSQDVATIQYF. CDR3 nucleotides: TGTGCCAGCAGCCAAGATGTAGCGACGATTCAGTACTTC. The chain combines TRBV3-1 with TRBJ2-4; maybe TRBD2 (5 bases). There are 13 residues in the CDR3. Trimming took off 0 bases at V and 10 bases at J, with 10 bases between the two ends. Per the germline V gene, CDR1 is LGHDT and CDR2 is YNNKEL (reference sequence).

In its sample, this clonotype was seen a few times. The CDR3 is CASSPRVSSYEQYV. CDR3 in DNA: TGTGCCAGCAGTCCCAGGGTAAGCTCCTACGAGCAGTACGTC. The rearrangement uses TRBV28 and TRBJ2-7; possible D gene TRBD1, 5 bases. Deletions cut 5 bases from V and 0 bases from J, with 11 bases between. Germline CDR1 reads MDHEN; CDR2 reads SYDVKM. This CDR3 spans 14 amino acids.

The chain is built from TRBV10-3 and TRBJ2-3; perhaps TRBD1 as D (5 bases). Germline lookup yields CDR1 ENHRY and CDR2 SYGVKD. Deletions cut 8 bases from V and 9 bases from J, with 21 bases between. The CDR3 runs 14 residues. This CDR3 is CAIANLGPLVTQYF. Written as DNA, the CDR3 is TGTGCCATCGCCAATCTGGGGCCCCTCGTCACGCAGTATTTT.

The chain has TRBV7-2 and TRBJ2-5, with D tentatively TRBD2 (5 bases). In germline, CDR1 is SGHTA, CDR2 FQGNSA. The CDR3 sequence is 13 residues long. Deletions cut 2 bases from V and 5 bases from J, with 9 bases between. CDR3 DNA sequence: TGTGCCAGCAGCTTATCGGAGGAGGAGACCCAGTACTTC. This sequence encodes CASSLSEEETQYF.

A few counts support this clonotype. The genes are TRBV27 and TRBJ1-4, with D possibly matching TRBD1 (6 bases). Trimming left V 3 bases short and J 5 bases short, with 10 bases between. Germline V lookup: CDR1 MNHEY, CDR2 SMNVEV (reference sequence). This CDR3 region has 14 residues. The CDR3 sequence: CASSLIGQNEKLFF. CDR3 nucleotides: TGTGCCAGCAGTTTGATCGGACAGAATGAAAAACTGTTTTTT.

This clonotype was detected only a few times. The chain couples TRBV11-3 to TRBJ2-1; either TRBD1 or TRBD2 may fit D (6 bases each). The CDR3 sequence is 14 residues long. Trimming cost V 2 bases and J 5 bases, with 10 bases left between them. The germline gives CDR1 SGHNT, CDR2 YENEEA. The CDR3 DNA is TGTGCCAGCAGCTTATGGGGGGCCCACAATGAGCAGTTCTTC. As protein: CASSLWGAHNEQFF.

This clonotype was seen a few times. The genes are TRBV28 and TRBJ2-3; D may be TRBD2 (6 bases). Germline V CDR1 and CDR2: MDHEN, SYDVKM. Trimming took off 6 bases at V and 6 bases at J, with 19 bases between the two ends. The CDR3 consists of 15 residues. The chain's CDR3 is CASRTRRGRGDTQYF. The CDR3 DNA reads as TGTGCCAGCAGGACGCGGCGGGGCCGGGGGGATACGCAGTATTTT.

The chain joins TRBV6-5 to TRBJ1-1; 7 positions agree with TRBD1. Germline V gene data show CDR1 as MNHEY and CDR2 as SVGAGI. V gave up 2 bases and J gave up 0 bases; unmatched junction bases: 3. This CDR3 region has 15 residues. For the CDR3, the DNA is TGTGCCAGCAGTTACGGGGACAGAGTGAACACTGAAGCTTTCTTT. Protein product: CASSYGDRVNTEAFF.

This clonotype has a handful of counts. Here the CDR3 DNA reads TGTGCCAGCCCCTCACCTCGACACTTTCCTGCCGTGGAGCATTTT. Residues: CASPSPRHFPAVEHF. This chain connects TRBV27 to TRBJ1-5; D not resolved. Between the trimmed V and J ends, which lost 8 bases and 14 bases, there was a span of 28 bases. CDR3 size: 15 residues. CDR1 and CDR2 from the germline V gene are MNHEY and SMNVEV (reference sequence).